Each of the 5 T cell receptor beta chains below was sequenced from the same sample in a study of control samples from healthy donors and cancer patients. TCRdb's table, derived via immunoSEQ multiplex PCR, lists solely in-frame clones and lacks some. The sample has tens of thousands of clones; about 83% are singletons. Sequencing used blood. The origin of the receptors is a man between 60 and 75 years old in good health.

V gene TRBV5-6 combines with J gene TRBJ2-3; D remains ambiguous. The CDR3 is made up of 15 amino acids. The V end lost 0 bases, the J end lost 0 bases, and 8 bases lay between the germline ends. Looked up from germline, CDR1 is SGHDT and CDR2 is YYEEEE. In nucleotides, the CDR3 is TGTGCCAGCAGCTTGGGTGGCCGTAGCACAGATACGCAGTATTTT. This gives the protein CASSLGGRSTDTQYF.

The chain recombines TRBV5-4 with TRBJ2-3; possible D gene TRBD2, 6 bases. V was cut by 4 bases and J by 4 bases, with 7 bases left in between. Germline loops: CDR1 SGHNT, CDR2 YYREEE (reference sequence). The CDR3 has 12 residues. This CDR3 reads CASSRGADTQYF. In DNA, the CDR3 is TGTGCCAGCAGCCGCGGGGCAGATACGCAGTATTTT.

The V gene is TRBV5-4, the J gene TRBJ2-2; 10 bases line up with TRBD1. Germline V CDR1 and CDR2: SGHNT, YYREEE (reference sequence). CDR3 length: 17 amino acids. V lost 4 bases, J lost 4 bases, and 10 bases stayed unmatched. Here the CDR3 reads CASSGQGVPTGTGELFF. CDR3 DNA: TGTGCCAGCAGCGGACAGGGGGTACCGACGGGCACCGGGGAGCTGTTTTTT. Using reference TRBV5-4 and TRBJ2-2 for the parts outside the CDR3, the full variable domain is ETGVTQSPTHLIKTRGQQVTLRCSSQSGHNTVSWYQQALGQGPQFIFQYYREEENGRGNFPPRFSGLQFPNYSSELNVNALELDDSALYLCASSGQGVPTGTGELFFGEGSRLTVL.

The chain has TRBV5-4 and TRBJ2-3; 7 positions match TRBD1. The ends lost 3 bases at V and 0 bases at J; junction bases unmatched: 7. Germline V CDR1 and CDR2: SGHNT, YYREEE (reference sequence). This CDR3 has 16 amino acids. Here the CDR3 DNA reads TGTGCCAGCAGCTCAACAGGGGCTTCTAGCACAGATACGCAGTATTTT. Amino acids: CASSSTGASSTDTQYF.

There are a few counts of this clone. This chain uses TRBV7-9 with TRBJ2-2; D not certain. From germline, CDR1 is SEHNR and CDR2 FQNEAQ (reference sequence). The V end was cut by 4 bases, the J end by 6 bases, with 12 bases between. CDR3 length equals 14 residues. The DNA for the CDR3 is TGTGCCAGCAGCTCCTGGGCCACCTCCGGGGAGCTGTTTTTT. Amino acid sequence: CASSSWATSGELFF.